Here is one T cell receptor (beta chain) with its context. Assay: immunoSEQ multiplex PCR; the TCRdb copy retains only in-frame clones and omits some. The data contain about 390,000 clones, just under 90% of them singletons. This CDR3 contains 15 residues. Germline CDR1 reads MNHEY; CDR2 reads SMNVEV (reference sequence). V shed 8 bases and J 5 bases; nucleotides not matched to a gene: 10. This specimen belongs to a study of blood T cell repertoires in COVID-19. Participants came from about 23 US areas, aged about 18 to 95 years. V usage is TRBV27 and J usage is TRBJ2-5, with TRBD1 identical over 11 bases. Sequencing used PBMCs or T cells enriched from blood (not recorded which). The receptor was isolated from a woman in her forties or fifties who had recovered from COVID-19. CDR3 coding DNA: TGTGCCAGCGCTGGGCGGACAGGGGGCGCCGAGACCCAGTACTTC. It is translated as CASAGRTGGAETQYF.